The T cell receptor (beta chain) described here comes from a study of blood T cell repertoires in COVID-19. This CDR3 is 13 amino acids long. V was shortened by 5 bases and J by 3 bases, with 10 bases between the two germline ends. Germline loops: CDR1 SGHNT, CDR2 YENEEA. Clones were read by immunoSEQ multiplex PCR, and TCRdb kept only the in-frame ones, dropping some. The sample shows 260,000 or so clones, 88% of them seen only once. The sequenced sample consisted of PBMCs or T cells enriched from blood (not recorded which). The chain couples TRBV11-3 to TRBJ1-2; D unresolved. The receptor was derived from a middle-aged woman with acute COVID-19. The CDR3: CASSPREHYGYTF. The CDR3, as DNA: TGTGCCAGCAGCCCCCGGGAGCACTATGGCTACACCTTC.